This T cell receptor (beta chain) was recorded in a study of T cells in Graves' hyperthyroidism and ophthalmopathy. The study excluded patients with uncontrolled infection, other autoimmune disease, pregnancy or lactation. Regarding the study as a whole: In validation, the model predicted ophthalmopathy. These predictions came a median roughly 7.1 months before onset. Stable hyperthyroidism and ophthalmopathy were separated using 13 V-J signatures. Most thyroid clonotypes expanded above 0.001 appeared in blood too.

As concerns this clonotype: Its antigen remains unknown.

V lost 7 bases to trimming and J lost 4 bases, with 9 bases between them. The germline V gene has CDR1 WSHSY and CDR2 SAAADI. The length of the CDR3 is 12 residues. Template material for amplifying TCR beta CDR3 regions consisted of RNA transcripts. HTBI primers were the set used in a first-round RT-PCR of the TCR CDR3. TCRdb re-derived calls from the multiplex PCR reads in MiXCR, one entry per CDR3 protein. The repertoire holds about 270,000 distinct CDR3 sequences, with approximately 21% as singletons. Specimen: blood. The chain employs TRBV10-2 and TRBJ2-3; D call uncertain. The receptor was derived from a man aged 30 to 39 with Graves' ophthalmopathy. The DNA for the CDR3 is TGCGCCAGCACCCACTCCCCAGATACGCAGTATTTT. Protein: CASTHSPDTQYF.